This T cell receptor beta chain emerged from a study of early T cells in non-severe SARS-CoV-2 infection. Study-wide results and caveats: VDJdb-based annotation leaned toward anti-spike CD8 responses and missed private and CD4 specificities.

Germline loops: CDR1 SGHAT, CDR2 FQNNGV. Trimming removed 8 bases from V and 2 bases from J, with 16 bases in between. The CDR3 has 14 residues. About this clonotype itself: Antigen unknown.

Researchers attached unique molecular identifiers to individual cDNA molecules. TCRdb itself ran the 5' RACE reads through MiXCR, one entry per CDR3 protein. The table has more than 90,000 distinct CDR3 sequences, roughly 13% seen once. The rearrangement uses TRBV11-2 and TRBJ2-7; D is undetermined. The TCR sequence derives from an adult who was a healthcare worker with PCR-confirmed SARS-CoV-2 infection or an uninfected control (not recorded which). The sequenced material came from whole blood. The CDR3 DNA is TGTGCCAGCGCACTCGAAAAACCCCCCTACGAGCAGTACTTC. Residues: CASALEKPPYEQYF.